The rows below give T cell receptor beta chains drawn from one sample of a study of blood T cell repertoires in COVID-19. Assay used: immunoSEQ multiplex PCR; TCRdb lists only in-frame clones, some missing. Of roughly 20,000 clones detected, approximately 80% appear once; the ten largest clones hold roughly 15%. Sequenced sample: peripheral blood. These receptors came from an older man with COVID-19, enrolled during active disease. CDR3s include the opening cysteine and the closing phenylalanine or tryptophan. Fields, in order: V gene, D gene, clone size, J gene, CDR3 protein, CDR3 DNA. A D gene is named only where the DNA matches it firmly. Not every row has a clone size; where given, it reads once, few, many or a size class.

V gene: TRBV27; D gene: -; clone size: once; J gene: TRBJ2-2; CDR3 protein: CASSSGQTKNTGELFF; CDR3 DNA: TGTGCCAGCAGTTCAGGACAGACTAAAAACACCGGGGAGCTGTTTTTT
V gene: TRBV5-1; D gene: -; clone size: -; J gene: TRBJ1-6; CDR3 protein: CASRSRGDNSPLHF; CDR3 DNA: TGCGCCAGCAGATCCAGGGGAGATAATTCACCCCTCCACTTT
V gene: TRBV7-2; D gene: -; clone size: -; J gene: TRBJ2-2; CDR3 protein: CASSLFGVIAGELFF; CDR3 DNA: TGTGCCAGCAGCTTATTCGGGGTCATAGCTGGGGAGCTGTTTTTT
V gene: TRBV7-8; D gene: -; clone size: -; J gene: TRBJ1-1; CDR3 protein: CASSLGRGAEAFF; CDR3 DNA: TGTGCCAGCAGCTTAGGCCGCGGAGCTGAAGCTTTCTTT
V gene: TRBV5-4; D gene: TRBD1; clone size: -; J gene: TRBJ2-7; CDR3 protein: CASSAGTAYEQYF; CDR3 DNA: TGTGCCAGCAGCGCCGGGACAGCCTACGAGCAGTACTTC
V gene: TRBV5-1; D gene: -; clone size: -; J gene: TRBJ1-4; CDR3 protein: CASSLGQGGDLFF; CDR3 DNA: TGCGCCAGCAGCTTAGGCCAGGGAGGGGACTTGTTTTTT
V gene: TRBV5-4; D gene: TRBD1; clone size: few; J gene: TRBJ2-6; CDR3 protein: CASSLWTGGFSGANVLTF; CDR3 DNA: TGTGCCAGCAGCTTATGGACAGGGGGATTCTCTGGGGCCAACGTCCTGACTTTC
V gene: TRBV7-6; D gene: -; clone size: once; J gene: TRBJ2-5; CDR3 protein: CASSPNPGGGETQYF; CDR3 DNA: TGTGCCAGCAGCCCTAATCCGGGTGGAGGGGAGACCCAGTACTTC
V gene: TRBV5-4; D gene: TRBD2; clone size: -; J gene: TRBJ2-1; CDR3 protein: CASSLRGGLEQFF; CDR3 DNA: TGTGCCAGCAGCTTGCGGGGGGGCCTTGAGCAGTTCTTC
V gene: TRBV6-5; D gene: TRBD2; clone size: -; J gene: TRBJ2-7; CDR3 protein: CASRPPLSGIYEQYF; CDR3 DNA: TGTGCCAGCAGACCGCCACTAAGCGGGATTTACGAGCAGTACTTC
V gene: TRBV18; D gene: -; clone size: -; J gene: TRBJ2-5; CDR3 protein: CASSPSYAGETQYF; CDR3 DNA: TGTGCCAGCTCACCAAGTTATGCCGGAGAGACCCAGTACTTC
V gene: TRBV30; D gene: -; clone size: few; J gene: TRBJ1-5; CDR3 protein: CAWSNRDNQPQHF; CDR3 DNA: TGTGCCTGGAGTAACAGGGACAATCAGCCCCAGCATTTT
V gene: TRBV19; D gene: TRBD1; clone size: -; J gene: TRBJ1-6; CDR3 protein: CASSSGRQGARFGSPLHF; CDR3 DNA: TGTGCCAGTAGTAGCGGGAGACAGGGGGCGAGATTCGGTTCACCCCTCCACTTT
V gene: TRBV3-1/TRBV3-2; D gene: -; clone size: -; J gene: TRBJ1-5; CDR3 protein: CASSQASGNQPQHF; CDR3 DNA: TGTGCCAGCAGCCAAGCCTCAGGTAATCAGCCCCAGCATTTT
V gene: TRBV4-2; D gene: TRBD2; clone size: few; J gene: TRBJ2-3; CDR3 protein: CASSGTSGGDTQYF; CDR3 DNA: TGTGCCAGCAGCGGCACTAGCGGGGGGGATACGCAGTATTTT
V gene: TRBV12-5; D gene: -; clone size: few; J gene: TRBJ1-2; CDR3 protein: CASARGQGPLQGYTF; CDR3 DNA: TGTGCTAGTGCCCGAGGGCAGGGGCCGTTACAGGGCTACACCTTC
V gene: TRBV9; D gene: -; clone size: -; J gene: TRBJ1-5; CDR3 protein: CASSAGVSSNQPQHF; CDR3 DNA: TGTGCCAGCAGCGCAGGGGTTAGTAGCAATCAGCCCCAGCATTTT
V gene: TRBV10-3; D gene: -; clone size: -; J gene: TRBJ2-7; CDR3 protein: CAISVQGYEQYF; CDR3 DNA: TGTGCCATCAGTGTCCAGGGTTACGAGCAGTACTTC
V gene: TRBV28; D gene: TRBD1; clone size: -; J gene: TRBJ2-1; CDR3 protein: CASKPAGTGGNDEQFF; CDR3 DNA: TGTGCCAGCAAGCCCGCGGGGACAGGGGGCAACGATGAGCAGTTCTTC
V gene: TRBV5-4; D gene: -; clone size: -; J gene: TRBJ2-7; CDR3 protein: CASSWSSYEQYF; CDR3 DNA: TGTGCCAGCAGTTGGAGCTCCTACGAGCAGTACTTC
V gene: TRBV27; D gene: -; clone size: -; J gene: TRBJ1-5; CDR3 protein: CASSFDPGGNQPQHF; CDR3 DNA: TGTGCCAGCAGTTTCGACCCCGGGGGCAATCAGCCCCAGCATTTT
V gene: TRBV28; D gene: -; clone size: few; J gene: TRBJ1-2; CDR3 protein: CASRPWTTNYGYTF; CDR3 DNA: TGTGCCAGCAGACCGTGGACTACTAACTATGGCTACACCTTC
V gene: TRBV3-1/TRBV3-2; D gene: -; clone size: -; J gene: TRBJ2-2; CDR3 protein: CASSKNWELFF; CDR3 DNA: TGTGCCAGCAGCAAGAACTGGGAGCTGTTTTTT
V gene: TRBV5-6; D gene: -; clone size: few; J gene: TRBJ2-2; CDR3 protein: CASSFGGTNTGELFF; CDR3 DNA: TGTGCCAGCAGCTTTGGGGGGACTAACACCGGGGAGCTGTTTTTT
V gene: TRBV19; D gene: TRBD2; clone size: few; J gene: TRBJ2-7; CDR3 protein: CASSITGGPVDEQYF; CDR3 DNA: TGTGCCAGTAGTATCACGGGAGGGCCGGTGGACGAGCAGTACTTC
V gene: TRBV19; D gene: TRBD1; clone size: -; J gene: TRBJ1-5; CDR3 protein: CASRITGGDNQPQHF; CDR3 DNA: TGTGCCAGTAGGATAACAGGGGGCGACAATCAGCCCCAGCATTTT
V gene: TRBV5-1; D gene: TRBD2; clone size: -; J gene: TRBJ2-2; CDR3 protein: CASSLDAGGPGELFF; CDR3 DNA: TGCGCCAGCAGCTTGGATGCGGGAGGGCCCGGGGAGCTGTTTTTT